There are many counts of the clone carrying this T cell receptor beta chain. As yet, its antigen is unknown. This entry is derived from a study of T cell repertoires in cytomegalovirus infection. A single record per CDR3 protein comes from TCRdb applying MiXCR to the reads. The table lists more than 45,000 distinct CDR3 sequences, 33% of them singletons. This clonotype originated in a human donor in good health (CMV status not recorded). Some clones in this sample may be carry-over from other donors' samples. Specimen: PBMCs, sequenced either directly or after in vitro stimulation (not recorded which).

Here the CDR3 DNA reads TGTGCCAGCAGTTACGGGACATATGAGCTGTTTTTT. It is translated as CASSYGTYELFF. J is TRBJ2-2 and V is TRBV6-5; a possible D gene is TRBD1 (6 bases). The CDR3 has 12 residues. Trimming took off 2 bases at V and 11 bases at J, with 9 bases between the two ends. Per germline, CDR1 MNHEY and CDR2 SVGAGI.